The subject of this entry is one T cell receptor beta chain. The source of the sample is a study of CD8 T cells in Susac syndrome. Sequencing targeted TCR beta in blood CD8+ and CD4+ T cells. In the multiple sclerosis control group, patients were treatment-naive and had stable or active relapsing-remitting disease. The junction had 4 bases not matched to a gene; V was cut back by 6 bases and J by 2 bases. Germline CDR1 reads LNHDA; CDR2 reads SQIVND (reference sequence). There are 13 residues in the CDR3. When the RNA was reverse transcribed, random hexamers were used with an input of roughly 0.5 to 1 ug. Amplification of the TCR beta CDR3 was carried out by immunoSEQ multiplex PCR, which spanned a total of 54 Vbeta and 13 Jbeta segments. TCRdb reanalysed the immunoSEQ multiplex PCR reads using MiXCR and keeps one entry per CDR3 protein. The profile shows fewer than 100,000 distinct CDR3 sequences, 75% to 95% of them singletons.

This receptor was taken from a human donor with multiple sclerosis. The chain carries TRBV19 and TRBJ2-7; TRBD2 matches 7 bases. Sequencing used CD8+ T cells from PBMCs. CDR3 amino acids: CASRGGMAYEQYF. The CDR3 DNA reads as TGTGCCAGTAGGGGGGGGATGGCCTACGAGCAGTACTTC.